The sample holds many counts of the clone carrying this T cell receptor (beta chain). This sample is drawn from a study of identical twins. The CDR3 is 14 residues long. CDR1 is SGHRS and CDR2 is YFSETQ in the germline V gene. Trimming left V 0 bases short and J 0 bases short, with 6 bases between. TCRdb processed the 5' RACE reads anew with MiXCR; each CDR3 protein has one entry. The sample lists about 470,000 distinct CDR3 sequences, 20% to 30% occurring once. This same sample was also part of a study on T cells expressing NK-cell markers.

The sample was CD4+ T cells sorted from blood. The chain couples TRBV5-1 to TRBJ1-1, with D uncertain. The receptor was derived from a woman between 18 and 29 years old in good health. The CDR3 DNA reads TGCGCCAGCAGCTTGGACGGGTTGAACACTGAAGCTTTCTTT. It translates to CASSLDGLNTEAFF.